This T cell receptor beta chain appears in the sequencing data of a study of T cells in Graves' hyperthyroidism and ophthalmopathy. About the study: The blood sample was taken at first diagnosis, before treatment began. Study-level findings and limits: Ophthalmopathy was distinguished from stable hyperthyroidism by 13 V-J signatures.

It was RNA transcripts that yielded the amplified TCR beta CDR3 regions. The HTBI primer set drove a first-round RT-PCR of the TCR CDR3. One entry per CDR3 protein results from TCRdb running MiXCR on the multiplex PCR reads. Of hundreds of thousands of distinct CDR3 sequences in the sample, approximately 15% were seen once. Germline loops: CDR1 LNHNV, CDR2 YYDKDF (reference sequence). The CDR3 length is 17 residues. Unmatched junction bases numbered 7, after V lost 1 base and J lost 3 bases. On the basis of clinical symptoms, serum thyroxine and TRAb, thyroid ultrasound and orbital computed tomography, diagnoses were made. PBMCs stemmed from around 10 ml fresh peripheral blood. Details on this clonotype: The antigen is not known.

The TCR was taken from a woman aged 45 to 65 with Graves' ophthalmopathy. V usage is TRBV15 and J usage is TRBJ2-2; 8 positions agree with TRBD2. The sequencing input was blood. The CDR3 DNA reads TGTGCCACCAGCAGAGGCTTAACGGGAGGGTACACCGGGGAGCTGTTTTTT. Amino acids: CATSRGLTGGYTGELFF.